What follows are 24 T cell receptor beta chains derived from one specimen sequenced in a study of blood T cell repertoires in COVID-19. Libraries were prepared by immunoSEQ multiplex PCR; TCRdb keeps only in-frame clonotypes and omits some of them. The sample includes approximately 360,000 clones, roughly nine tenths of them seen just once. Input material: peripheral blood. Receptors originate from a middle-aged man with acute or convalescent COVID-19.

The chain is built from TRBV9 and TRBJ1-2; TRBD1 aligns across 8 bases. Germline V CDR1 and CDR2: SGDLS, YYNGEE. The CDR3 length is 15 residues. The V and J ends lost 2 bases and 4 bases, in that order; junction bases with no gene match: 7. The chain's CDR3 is CASSVGQEGGYGYTF. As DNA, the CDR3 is TGTGCCAGCAGCGTGGGACAGGAAGGGGGCTATGGCTACACCTTC.

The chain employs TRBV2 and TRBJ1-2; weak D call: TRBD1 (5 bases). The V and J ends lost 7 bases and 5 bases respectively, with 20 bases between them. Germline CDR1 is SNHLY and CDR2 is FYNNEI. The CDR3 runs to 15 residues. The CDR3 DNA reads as TGTGCCAGCACGCAAGAGGGAGGGGTCGGTTATGGCTACACCTTC. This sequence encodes CASTQEGGVGYGYTF.

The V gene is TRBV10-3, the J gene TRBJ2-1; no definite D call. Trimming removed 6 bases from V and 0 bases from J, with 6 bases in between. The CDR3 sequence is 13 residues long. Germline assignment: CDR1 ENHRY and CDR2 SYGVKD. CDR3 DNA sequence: TGTGCCATCAGCCCAGGCTCCTACAATGAGCAGTTCTTC. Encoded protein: CAISPGSYNEQFF.

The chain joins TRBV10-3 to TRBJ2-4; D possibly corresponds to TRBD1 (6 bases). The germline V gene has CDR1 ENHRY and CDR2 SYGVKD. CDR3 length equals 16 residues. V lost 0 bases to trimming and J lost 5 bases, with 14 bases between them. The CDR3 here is CAISESIGRGQNIQYF. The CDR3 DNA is TGTGCCATCAGTGAGTCGATCGGCAGGGGCCAAAACATTCAGTACTTC.

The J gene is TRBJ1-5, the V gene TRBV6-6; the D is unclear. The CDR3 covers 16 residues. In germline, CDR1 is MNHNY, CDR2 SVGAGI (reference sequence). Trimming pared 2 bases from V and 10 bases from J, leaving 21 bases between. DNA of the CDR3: TGTGCCAGCAGTTACCCAGAGGACGGAGGATGGGAACCCCAGCATTTT. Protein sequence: CASSYPEDGGWEPQHF.

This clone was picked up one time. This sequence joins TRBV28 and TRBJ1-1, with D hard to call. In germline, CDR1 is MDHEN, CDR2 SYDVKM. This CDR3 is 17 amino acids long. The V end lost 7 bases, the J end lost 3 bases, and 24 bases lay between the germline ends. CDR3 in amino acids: CASNRYGVGAGDTEAFF. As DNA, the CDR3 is TGTGCCAGCAATAGATATGGCGTGGGAGCCGGGGACACTGAAGCTTTCTTT.

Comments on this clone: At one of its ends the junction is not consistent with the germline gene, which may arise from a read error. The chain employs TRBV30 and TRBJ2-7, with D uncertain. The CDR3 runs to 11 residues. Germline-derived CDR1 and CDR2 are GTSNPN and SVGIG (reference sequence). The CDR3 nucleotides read TGTGCCTGGAGTCCCTTGGGCCAGATCCACTTC. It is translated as CAWSPLGQIHF.

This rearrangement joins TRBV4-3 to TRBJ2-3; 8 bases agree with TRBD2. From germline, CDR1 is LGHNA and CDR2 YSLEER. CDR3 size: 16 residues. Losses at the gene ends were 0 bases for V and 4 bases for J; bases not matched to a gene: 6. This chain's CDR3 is CASSQESGGYPDTQYF. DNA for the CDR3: TGCGCCAGCAGCCAAGAATCGGGAGGGTACCCAGATACGCAGTATTTT.

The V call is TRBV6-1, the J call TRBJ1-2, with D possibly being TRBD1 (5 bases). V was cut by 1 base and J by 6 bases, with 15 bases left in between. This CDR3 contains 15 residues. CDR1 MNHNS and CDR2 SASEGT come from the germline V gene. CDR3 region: CASSEGPWDYHGYTF. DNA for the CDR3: TGTGCCAGCAGTGAAGGACCCTGGGACTATCATGGCTACACCTTC.

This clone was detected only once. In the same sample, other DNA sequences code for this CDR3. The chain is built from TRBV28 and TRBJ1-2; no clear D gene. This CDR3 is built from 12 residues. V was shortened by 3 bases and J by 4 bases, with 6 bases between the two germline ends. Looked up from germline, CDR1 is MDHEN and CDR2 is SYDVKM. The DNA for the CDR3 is TGTGCCAGCAGTTTGGGCAGCTATGGCTACACCTTC. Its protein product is CASSLGSYGYTF.

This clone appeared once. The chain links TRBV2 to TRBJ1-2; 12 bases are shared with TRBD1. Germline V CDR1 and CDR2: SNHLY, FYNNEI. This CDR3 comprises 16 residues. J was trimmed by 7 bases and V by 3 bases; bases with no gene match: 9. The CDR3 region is CASSELGGTGGSGYTF. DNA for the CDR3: TGTGCCAGCAGTGAGTTGGGAGGGACAGGGGGCAGTGGCTACACCTTC.

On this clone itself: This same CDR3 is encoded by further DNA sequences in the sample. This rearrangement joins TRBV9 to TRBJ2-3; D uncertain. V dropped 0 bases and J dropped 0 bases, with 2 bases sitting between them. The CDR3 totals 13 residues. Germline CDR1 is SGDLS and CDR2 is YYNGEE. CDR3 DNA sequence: TGTGCCAGCAGCGTAGCTAGCACAGATACGCAGTATTTT. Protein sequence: CASSVASTDTQYF.

The CDR3 nucleotides are TGTGCCAGCAGTTTAGCGGGGGGGCCGTATACGCAGTATTTT. It specifies CASSLAGGPYTQYF. The chain couples TRBV27 to TRBJ2-3, with 9 bases fitting TRBD2. V dropped 2 bases and J dropped 7; count of bases not matched to a gene: 4. This CDR3 contains 14 residues. In germline, CDR1 is MNHEY, CDR2 SMNVEV (reference sequence).

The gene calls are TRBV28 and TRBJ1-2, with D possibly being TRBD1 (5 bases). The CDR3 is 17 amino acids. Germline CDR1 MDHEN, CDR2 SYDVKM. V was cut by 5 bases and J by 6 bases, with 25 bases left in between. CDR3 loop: CASSPQVDRTIADGYTF. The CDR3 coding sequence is TGTGCCAGCAGTCCACAGGTGGACCGAACGATAGCGGATGGCTACACCTTC.

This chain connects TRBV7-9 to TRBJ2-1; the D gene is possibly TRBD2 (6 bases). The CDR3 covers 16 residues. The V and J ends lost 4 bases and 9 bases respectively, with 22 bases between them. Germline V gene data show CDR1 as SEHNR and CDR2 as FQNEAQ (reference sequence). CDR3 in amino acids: CASSSRWGTGAGEQFF. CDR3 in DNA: TGTGCCAGCAGCTCCCGGTGGGGGACTGGGGCAGGTGAGCAGTTCTTC.

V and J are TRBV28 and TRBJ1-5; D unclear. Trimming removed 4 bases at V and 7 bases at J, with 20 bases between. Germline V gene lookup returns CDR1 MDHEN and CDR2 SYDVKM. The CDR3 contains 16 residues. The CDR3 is CASSSSRRQAEQPQHF. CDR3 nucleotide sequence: TGTGCCAGCAGTTCCTCCAGGCGACAAGCCGAGCAGCCCCAGCATTTT.

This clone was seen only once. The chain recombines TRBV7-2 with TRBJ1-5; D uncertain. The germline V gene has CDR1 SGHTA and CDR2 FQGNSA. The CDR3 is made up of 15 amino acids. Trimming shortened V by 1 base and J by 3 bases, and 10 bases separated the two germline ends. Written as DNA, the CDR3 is TGTGCCAGCAGCTTAGAATCCGGGAACAATCAGCCCCAGCATTTT. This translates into CASSLESGNNQPQHF. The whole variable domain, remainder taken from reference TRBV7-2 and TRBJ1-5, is GAGVSQSPSNKVTEKGKDVELRCDPISGHTALYWYRQSLGQGLEFLIYFQGNSAPDKSGLPSDRFSAERTGGSVSTLTIQRTQQEDSAVYLCASSLESGNNQPQHFGDGTRLSIL.

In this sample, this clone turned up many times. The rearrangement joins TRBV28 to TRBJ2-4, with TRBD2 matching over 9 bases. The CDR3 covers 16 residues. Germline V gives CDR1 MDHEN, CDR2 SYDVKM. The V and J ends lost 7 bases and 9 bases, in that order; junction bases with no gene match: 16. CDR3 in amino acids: CASKHAWAGGPVIQYF. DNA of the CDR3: TGTGCCAGCAAACATGCGTGGGCGGGGGGGCCTGTCATTCAGTACTTC. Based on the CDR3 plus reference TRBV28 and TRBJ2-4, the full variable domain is DVKVTQSSRYLVKRTGEKVFLECVQDMDHENMFWYRQDPGLGLRLIYFSYDVKMKEKGDIPEGYSVSREKKERFSLILESASTNQTSMYLCASKHAWAGGPVIQYFGAGTRLSVL.

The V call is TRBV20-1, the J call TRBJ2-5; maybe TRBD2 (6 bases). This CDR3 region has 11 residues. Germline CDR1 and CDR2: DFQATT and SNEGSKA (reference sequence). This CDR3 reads CSYYSGGTQYF. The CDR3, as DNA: TGCAGCTACTATAGCGGCGGGACCCAGTACTTC.

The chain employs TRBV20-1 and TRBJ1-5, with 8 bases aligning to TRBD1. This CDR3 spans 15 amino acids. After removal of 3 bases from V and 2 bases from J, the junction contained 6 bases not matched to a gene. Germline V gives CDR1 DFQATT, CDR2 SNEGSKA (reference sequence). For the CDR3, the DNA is TGCAGTGCTAGTGTCCCAGGGGGCGGCAATCAGCCCCAGCATTTT. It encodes CSASVPGGGNQPQHF.

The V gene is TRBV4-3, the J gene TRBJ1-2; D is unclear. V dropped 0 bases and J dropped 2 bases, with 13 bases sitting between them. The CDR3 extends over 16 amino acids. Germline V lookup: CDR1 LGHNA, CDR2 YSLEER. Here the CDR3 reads CASSQDPGEENYGYTF. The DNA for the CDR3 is TGCGCCAGCAGCCAAGATCCCGGAGAGGAGAACTATGGCTACACCTTC.

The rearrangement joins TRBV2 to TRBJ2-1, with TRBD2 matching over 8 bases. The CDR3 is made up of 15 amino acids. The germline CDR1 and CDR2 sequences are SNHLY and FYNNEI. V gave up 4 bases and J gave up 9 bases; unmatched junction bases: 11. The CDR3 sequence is CASSAGTRGVSEQFF. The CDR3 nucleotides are TGTGCCAGCAGTGCAGGGACTAGAGGGGTGAGTGAGCAGTTCTTC.

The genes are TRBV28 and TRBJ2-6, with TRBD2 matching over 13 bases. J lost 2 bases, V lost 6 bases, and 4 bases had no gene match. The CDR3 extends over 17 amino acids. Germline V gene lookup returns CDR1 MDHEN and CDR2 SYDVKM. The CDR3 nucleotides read TGTGCCAGCAGCCATACTAGCGGGGGGGCTGGGGCCAACGTCCTGACTTTC. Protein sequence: CASSHTSGGAGANVLTF.

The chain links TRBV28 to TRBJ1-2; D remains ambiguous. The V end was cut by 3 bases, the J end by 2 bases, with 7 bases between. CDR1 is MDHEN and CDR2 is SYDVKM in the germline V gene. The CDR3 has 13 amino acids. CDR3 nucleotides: TGTGCCAGCAGTTTCTGGCGGAACTATGGCTACACCTTC. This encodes CASSFWRNYGYTF.